These 29 T cell receptor beta chains came from one sample sequenced in a study of glioma-infiltrating T cells after dendritic cell vaccination. Time point reported: after dendritic cell vaccination, including at tumor progression/relapse. Produced via immunoSEQ multiplex PCR; TCRdb's table is partial and in-frame only. Found here are tens of thousands of clones, about four fifths of them singletons; the top ten hold around a sixth. Sequencing used blood, obtained after dendritic cell vaccination. The source is a human donor with glioblastoma.

The chain has TRBV6-1 and TRBJ1-1; 7 positions match TRBD1. Germline CDR1 MNHNS, CDR2 SASEGT. The J segment lost 6 bases and the V segment lost 6 bases, leaving 10 bases of the junction unmatched. The CDR3 length is 14 residues. The chain's CDR3 is CASSAEGAWAEAFF. In DNA form, the CDR3 reads TGTGCCAGCAGCGCGGAGGGGGCTTGGGCTGAAGCTTTCTTT.

J is TRBJ1-2 and V is TRBV30; 9 nucleotides agree with TRBD1. This CDR3 has 16 amino acids. Germline V gene lookup returns CDR1 GTSNPN and CDR2 SVGIG (reference sequence). Unmatched junction bases numbered 8, after V lost 0 bases and J lost 3 bases. In DNA form, the CDR3 reads TGTGCCTGGAGTGTACCTTACAGGGGGCAAGACTATGGCTACACCTTC. Protein sequence: CAWSVPYRGQDYGYTF. The entire variable domain, with the rest obtained from reference TRBV30 and TRBJ1-2, is as follows: SQTIHQWPATLVQPVGSPLSLECTVEGTSNPNLYWYRQAAGRGLQLLFYSVGIGQISSEVPQNLSASRPQDRQFILSSKKLLLSDSGFYLCAWSVPYRGQDYGYTFGSGTRLTVV.

The chain couples TRBV5-4 to TRBJ2-7; no clear D gene. CDR1 and CDR2 from the germline V gene are SGHNT and YYREEE (reference sequence). Trimming cost V 5 bases and J 2 bases, with 11 bases left between them. The CDR3 length is 13 residues. The CDR3 DNA reads as TGTGCCAGCAGGCATGCAAGCACCTACGAGCAGTACTTC. It yields the protein CASRHASTYEQYF.

This clone appeared a single time. This chain links TRBV30 with TRBJ1-3; perhaps TRBD1 as D (6 bases). Trimming removed 0 bases from V and 0 bases from J, with 15 bases in between. Germline lookup yields CDR1 GTSNPN and CDR2 SVGIG (reference sequence). This CDR3 region has 17 residues. This chain's CDR3 is CAWSVRVWTDSGNTIYF. CDR3 DNA: TGTGCCTGGAGTGTACGCGTATGGACAGACTCTGGAAACACCATATATTTT.

This chain joins TRBV5-1 and TRBJ2-1; 7 bases fit TRBD1. This CDR3 spans 20 amino acids. The V gene end was trimmed by 5 bases and the J gene end by 7 bases; junction bases not matched to a gene: 27. CDR1 and CDR2 (germline): SGHRS, YFSETQ. The CDR3 here is CASSLYRIIGLRGQKNEQFF. CDR3 DNA sequence: TGCGCCAGCAGTTTATACCGAATCATAGGCCTTAGGGGGCAAAAAAATGAGCAGTTCTTC.

This clone came up once. The V and J genes are TRBV5-1 and TRBJ2-7, with D possibly TRBD1 on 6 matching bases. Trimming stripped 2 bases from V and 2 bases from J, with 14 bases between. The germline gives CDR1 SGHRS, CDR2 YFSETQ. This CDR3 region has 15 residues. The chain's CDR3 is CASSFSQQGPYEQYF. CDR3 coding DNA: TGCGCCAGCAGCTTCTCCCAACAGGGACCCTACGAGCAGTACTTC. The full variable domain, with the rest looked up from reference TRBV5-1 and TRBJ2-7, is KAGVTQTPRYLIKTRGQQVTLSCSPISGHRSVSWYQQTPGQGLQFLFEYFSETQRNKGNFPGRFSGRQFSNSRSEMNVSTLELGDSALYLCASSFSQQGPYEQYFGPGTRLTVT.

The V gene is TRBV5-4, the J gene TRBJ1-1; D call uncertain. Germline CDR1 and CDR2: SGHNT and YYREEE (reference sequence). The CDR3 extends over 14 amino acids. Trimming took 0 bases from V and 0 from J, leaving 6 bases between them. The CDR3 nucleotides read TGTGCCAGCAGCTTGGTTACAGTGAACACTGAAGCTTTCTTT. This gives the protein CASSLVTVNTEAFF. The full variable domain, its missing parts supplied by reference TRBV5-4 and TRBJ1-1, is ETGVTQSPTHLIKTRGQQVTLRCSSQSGHNTVSWYQQALGQGPQFIFQYYREEENGRGNFPPRFSGLQFPNYSSELNVNALELDDSALYLCASSLVTVNTEAFFGQGTRLTVV.

This chain links TRBV7-2 with TRBJ1-3; D is perhaps TRBD1 (6 bases). The germline V and J ends were trimmed by 1 base and 4 bases, with 14 bases remaining between them. CDR3 size: 16 residues. Germline CDR1 is SGHTA and CDR2 is FQGNSA. For the CDR3, the DNA is TGTGCCAGCAGCTTAGGTTACAGGGCTACAGGAAACACCATATATTTT. This codes for CASSLGYRATGNTIYF. The whole variable domain, remainder taken from reference TRBV7-2 and TRBJ1-3, is GAGVSQSPSNKVTEKGKDVELRCDPISGHTALYWYRQSLGQGLEFLIYFQGNSAPDKSGLPSDRFSAERTGGSVSTLTIQRTQQEDSAVYLCASSLGYRATGNTIYFGEGSWLTVV.

The V call is TRBV6-5, the J call TRBJ2-6; the D gene is possibly TRBD1 (5 bases). CDR1 is MNHEY and CDR2 is SVGAGI in the germline V gene. The CDR3 sequence is 15 residues long. V was trimmed by 6 bases and J by 0 bases, leaving 9 bases between them. CDR3 bases: TGTGCCAGCAGCTATACAGGCTCTGGGGCCAACGTCCTGACTTTC. Protein sequence: CASSYTGSGANVLTF.

V usage is TRBV7-9 and J usage is TRBJ1-1, with 7 bases identical to TRBD1. Germline CDR1 is SEHNR and CDR2 is FQNEAQ (reference sequence). The J segment lost 3 bases and the V segment lost 3 bases, leaving 7 bases of the junction unmatched. The CDR3 covers 15 residues. DNA for the CDR3: TGTGCCAGCAGCTTCGACAGGGCGTACCACACTGAAGCTTTCTTT. Protein product: CASSFDRAYHTEAFF.

The chain links TRBV9 to TRBJ2-2, with D possibly being TRBD1 (6 bases). Trimming removed 3 bases from V and 7 bases from J, with 16 bases in between. The germline V gene has CDR1 SGDLS and CDR2 YYNGEE. This CDR3 is 15 amino acids long. The CDR3, as DNA: TGTGCCAGCAGCGGGACAGTCTACGTTGGCGGGGAGCTGTTTTTT. Amino acids: CASSGTVYVGGELFF. The complete variable domain, with remaining parts taken from reference TRBV9 and TRBJ2-2, reads DSGVTQTPKHLITATGQRVTLRCSPRSGDLSVYWYQQSLDQGLQFLIQYYNGEERAKGNILERFSAQQFPDLHSELNLSSLELGDSALYFCASSGTVYVGGELFFGEGSRLTVL.

V is TRBV4-1 and J is TRBJ1-5; TRBD1 is a possible D gene (5 bases). The length of the CDR3 is 14 residues. Germline CDR1 reads MGHRA; CDR2 reads YSYEKL. V was pared by 4 bases and J by 7 bases, with 14 bases between. As DNA, the CDR3 is TGCGCCAGCAGCCGTCTCCCGCAGGGACAGCCCCAGCATTTT. Translation gives CASSRLPQGQPQHF.

CDR3 sequence reads: CASNRRDSGQETQYF. Here the CDR3 DNA reads TGTGCCAGCAACCGAAGGGACAGTGGGCAAGAGACCCAGTACTTC. V is TRBV7-9 and J is TRBJ2-5, with TRBD1 identical over 7 bases. This CDR3 comprises 15 residues. V gave up 7 bases and J gave up 2 bases; unmatched junction bases: 10. Germline CDR1 and CDR2: SEHNR and FQNEAQ (reference sequence).

The genes are TRBV2 and TRBJ1-1, with D uncertain. There are 16 residues in the CDR3. The ends were cut back, 1 base at V and 1 base at J, with 13 bases in the middle. The germline V gene encodes CDR1 SNHLY and CDR2 FYNNEI. As DNA, the CDR3 is TGTGCCAGCAGTGAAGGTGGATCTGGAGGGAACACTGAAGCTTTCTTT. It encodes CASSEGGSGGNTEAFF.

This clone was seen once. The chain recombines TRBV4-1 with TRBJ1-3; D call uncertain. Germline V gene lookup returns CDR1 MGHRA and CDR2 YSYEKL. The CDR3 length is 14 residues. Between the trimmed V and J ends, which lost 0 bases and 2 bases, there was a span of 5 bases. The CDR3 DNA is TGCGCCAGCAGCCAAGATTTTACTGGAAACACCATATATTTT. It codes for CASSQDFTGNTIYF.

This rearrangement joins TRBV7-9 to TRBJ2-5; D perhaps matches TRBD1 (5 bases). TRBJ2-7 explains the end of the DNA better; the J call may be wrong. Germline V gene sequence: CDR1 SEHNR, CDR2 FQNEAQ (reference sequence). The CDR3 runs to 13 residues. The CDR3 bases are TGTGCCAGCAGCCCTAAGGACAACGGCGAGCAGTACTTC. Its protein is CASSPKDNGEQYF.

This chain uses TRBV21-1 with TRBJ2-4; TRBD1 reflects the table's D call only, with no check against the DNA. TRBV21-1 has pseudogene status. The CDR3 length is 15 residues. CDR3 protein: CASSKDRAAKNIQYF. CDR3 DNA: TGTGCCAGCAGCAAAGACAGGGCGGCCAAAAACATTCAGTACTTC.

The rearrangement links TRBV9 to TRBJ2-1; TRBD2 is a possible D gene (7 bases). The ends were cut back, 7 bases at V and 6 bases at J, with 11 bases in the middle. The germline gives CDR1 SGDLS, CDR2 YYNGEE. This CDR3 comprises 12 residues. Here the CDR3 reads CASGGAANEQFF. DNA for the CDR3: TGTGCCAGCGGGGGGGCCGCCAATGAGCAGTTCTTC.

This clone was detected once. V is TRBV5-8 and J is TRBJ2-5, with a weak D call TRBD1 (6 bases). Trimming cost V 0 bases and J 1 base, with 10 bases left between them. CDR1 and CDR2 from the germline V gene are SGHTS and YDEGEE. The CDR3 has 15 amino acids. The DNA for the CDR3 is TGTGCCAGCAGCTTGGGGACAGCAGCCCAAGAGACCCAGTACTTC. This gives the protein CASSLGTAAQETQYF.

The genes are TRBV6-5 and TRBJ1-2, with 7 bases identical to TRBD1. Trimming at V came to 6 bases and at J to 8 bases, leaving 12 bases not matched to a gene. Germline lookup yields CDR1 MNHEY and CDR2 SVGAGI. This CDR3 is built from 14 residues. The CDR3 coding sequence is TGTGCCAGCAGACAAGGGGGCACGGCGCGGGGCTACACCTTC. Translating it yields CASRQGGTARGYTF.

The CDR3 here is CASSLNTAYEQYF. CDR3 sequence (DNA): TGTGCCAGCAGCTTAAACACCGCCTACGAGCAGTACTTC. The chain combines TRBV11-2 with TRBJ2-7; the D is unclear. V was clipped by 2 bases and J by 2 bases, with 7 bases between them. This CDR3 has 13 residues. From germline, CDR1 is SGHAT and CDR2 FQNNGV. Full variable domain (missing parts from reference TRBV11-2 and TRBJ2-7): EAGVAQSPRYKIIEKRQSVAFWCNPISGHATLYWYQQILGQGPKLLIQFQNNGVVDDSQLPKDRFSAERLKGVDSTLKIQPAKLEDSAVYLCASSLNTAYEQYFGPGTRLTVT.

The chain recombines TRBV27 with TRBJ2-3, with D maybe TRBD2 (5 bases). The germline CDR1 and CDR2 sequences are MNHEY and SMNVEV (reference sequence). This CDR3 is built from 16 residues. V lost 3 bases to trimming and J lost 2 bases, with 15 bases between them. This chain's CDR3 is CASSFSYGGTTDTQYF. In DNA form, the CDR3 reads TGTGCCAGCAGTTTTAGTTACGGAGGTACCACAGATACGCAGTATTTT.

The V gene is TRBV4-2, the J gene TRBJ1-2; maybe TRBD1 (6 bases). Germline loops: CDR1 LGHNA, CDR2 YNFKEQ. The CDR3 is 18 residues long. The V end was cut by 1 base, the J end by 1 base, with 19 bases between. This chain's CDR3 is CASSQGRGGTTNNYGYTF. In DNA form, the CDR3 reads TGTGCCAGCAGCCAAGGCCGGGGGGGGACAACGAATAACTATGGCTACACCTTC.

CDR3 nucleotides: TGTGCCTGGAGTGTAATTGCGGGGAACACTGAAGCTTTCTTT. This sequence encodes CAWSVIAGNTEAFF. The rearrangement joins TRBV30 to TRBJ1-1; D gene uncertain. Trimming removed 0 bases from V and 1 base from J, with 9 bases in between. The length of the CDR3 is 14 residues. Germline CDR1 and CDR2: GTSNPN and SVGIG (reference sequence).

This clone was detected a few times. The chain is built from TRBV10-1 and TRBJ1-1, with D possibly TRBD1 on 5 matching bases. Germline CDR1 and CDR2: WNHNN and SYGVQD (reference sequence). The CDR3 consists of 14 residues. V was cut by 4 bases and J by 7 bases, with 16 bases left in between. The CDR3: CASSARRASGEAFF. CDR3 in DNA: TGCGCCAGCAGTGCTCGCAGGGCCTCCGGTGAAGCTTTCTTT.

The V gene is TRBV29-1, the J gene TRBJ2-7; possible D gene TRBD1, 7 bases. CDR3 length: 13 residues. Trimming stripped 6 bases from V and 3 bases from J, with 15 bases between. The germline CDR1 and CDR2 sequences are SQVTM and ANQGSEA. The CDR3 spells CSVGAGQIYEQYF. The CDR3 DNA is TGCAGCGTGGGGGCGGGACAGATCTACGAGCAGTACTTC.

The rearrangement joins TRBV27 to TRBJ2-7; 9 nucleotides agree with TRBD2. J gave up 3 bases and V 4 bases, and 10 bases lay outside the gene matches. The CDR3 spans 16 residues. Germline assignment: CDR1 MNHEY and CDR2 SMNVEV (reference sequence). The DNA for the CDR3 is TGTGCCAGCAGTTCACACTTAGCGGGGGCGAACTACGAGCAGTACTTC. Its protein product is CASSSHLAGANYEQYF.

V and J are TRBV6-6 and TRBJ2-2; 14 bases line up with TRBD2. V was pared by 6 bases and J by 10 bases, with 10 bases of the junction left unmatched. This CDR3 comprises 16 residues. Germline assignment: CDR1 MNHNY and CDR2 SVGAGI (reference sequence). The CDR3 sequence: CASSLRLAGGPLELFF. CDR3 DNA sequence: TGTGCCAGCAGCCTTAGACTAGCGGGGGGGCCTTTGGAGCTGTTTTTT.

The chain carries TRBV9 and TRBJ2-3; TRBD2 agrees at 12 bases. Trimming cost V 3 bases and J 2 bases; bases outside gene matches: 7. Per germline, CDR1 SGDLS and CDR2 YYNGEE. The CDR3 length is 17 residues. DNA of the CDR3: TGTGCCAGCAGCGGGTCGGCTAGCGGGGGGGCCACAGATACGCAGTATTTT. Its protein product is CASSGSASGGATDTQYF.